This TCR beta chain was sequenced in a study of OX40 agonist ivuxolimab in advanced cancers. About the research overall: The dose of intravenous ivuxolimab that patients received every 2 weeks ranged from 0.01 to 10 mg/kg. Study-wide results and limits: The mean number of expanded clones was higher in CD8+ T cells than in CD4+. CD4+ and CD8+ blood T cells expanded clonally by week 6 at 0.1 to 3.0 mg/kg.

V lost 1 base to trimming and J lost 2 bases; unmatched junction nucleotides: 12. This CDR3 spans 19 amino acids. The germline gives CDR1 SGHDN, CDR2 FVKESK. The cohort excluded patients with autoimmune disease history or systemic immunosuppression. A note on this clone: Antigen specificity is unknown.

This table comes from immunoSEQ multiplex PCR, and its TCRdb copy is limited to in-frame clones, with some not included. Among 25,000 to 35,000 clones, 79% were seen once, and the ten largest hold roughly 15%. The sequencing here drew on CD4+ or CD8+ T cells sorted from blood, taken in a trial of the OX40 agonist ivuxolimab. J is TRBJ2-3 and V is TRBV14; 10 bases agree with TRBD1. The source is an adult with an advanced solid tumor such as melanoma, head and neck, liver or kidney cancer. CDR3 bases: TGTGCCAGCAGCCAAGTGGGGGACAGGGGATACCTCTTCACAGATACGCAGTATTTT. Translating it yields CASSQVGDRGYLFTDTQYF. The complete variable domain, with remaining parts taken from reference TRBV14 and TRBJ2-3, reads EAGVTQFPSHSVIEKGQTVTLRCDPISGHDNLYWYRRVMGKEIKFLLHFVKESKQDESGMPNNRFLAERTGGTYSTLKVQPAELEDSGVYFCASSQVGDRGYLFTDTQYFGPGTRLTVL.